These 23 T cell receptor beta chains originate from one sample sequenced in a study of a mutant IDH1 vaccine in newly diagnosed glioma. This table comes from immunoSEQ multiplex PCR, and its TCRdb copy is limited to in-frame clones, with some not included. In the table there are about 96,000 clones, about 82% of which are singletons. Documented time point: baseline, week 1 (first vaccination visit). Indicated treatment: pre-vaccination baseline after standard-of-care therapy. Sequenced here: PBMCs, sampled from a glioma patient treated with radiotherapy, temozolomide or both. These TCRs come from a man aged 35 to 55 with glioma.

The V gene is TRBV6-1, the J gene TRBJ2-7; D is ambiguous. The length of the CDR3 is 14 residues. CDR1 and CDR2 (germline): MNHNS, SASEGT. Trimming removed 8 bases from V and 0 bases from J, with 14 bases in between. As DNA, the CDR3 is TGTGCCAGCCGGGTGACTCGCCGCTCCTACGAGCAGTACTTC. As protein: CASRVTRRSYEQYF.

This chain connects TRBV5-1 to TRBJ1-4; a possible D gene is TRBD1 (6 bases). V shed 0 bases and J shed 5 bases, with 17 bases lying between them. The germline V gene has CDR1 SGHRS and CDR2 YFSETQ. The CDR3 covers 17 residues. CDR3 amino acids: CASSLGPGEGGNEKLFF. CDR3 DNA: TGCGCCAGCAGCTTGGGGCCAGGGGAAGGCGGAAATGAAAAACTGTTTTTT.

This clone is medium-sized. The CDR3 nucleotides read TGTGCCTGGAGGGGGACAGGGGGCCAGACTGAAGCTTTCTTT. It encodes CAWRGTGGQTEAFF. This chain connects TRBV30 to TRBJ1-1, with 12 bases lining up with TRBD1. The CDR3 sequence is 14 residues long. The trim removed 3 bases at V and 5 bases at J, leaving 4 bases unmatched. Germline CDR1 and CDR2: GTSNPN and SVGIG (reference sequence).

The V and J genes are TRBV27 and TRBJ1-5; TRBD1 is a possible D gene (5 bases). Germline lookup yields CDR1 MNHEY and CDR2 SMNVEV (reference sequence). V gave up 9 bases and J gave up 6 bases, with 15 bases separating them. This CDR3 is 13 amino acids long. In DNA, the CDR3 is TGTGCCAGTGCCGGGGGGTTAAGTCAGCCCCAGCATTTT. Translation gives CASAGGLSQPQHF.

The CDR3 spells CASSPRTGTTEAFF. Written as DNA, the CDR3 is TGCGCCAGCAGCCCCCGGACAGGAACTACTGAAGCTTTCTTT. This chain uses TRBV5-1 with TRBJ1-1; 7 bases match TRBD1. In germline, CDR1 is SGHRS, CDR2 YFSETQ. CDR3 length: 14 residues. V shed 4 bases, J shed 5 bases, and the junction held 8 bases outside the gene matches.

V is TRBV7-8 and J is TRBJ2-7, with 8 bases lining up with TRBD1. The trim removed 0 bases at V and 0 bases at J, leaving 1 base unmatched. CDR1 is SGHVS, CDR2 FQNEAQ, per germline. This CDR3 has 15 amino acids. For the CDR3, the DNA is TGTGCCAGCAGCTTAGCGCAGGGGGCCTCCTACGAGCAGTACTTC. It specifies CASSLAQGASYEQYF.

CDR3 sequence (DNA): TGTGCCAGCTCGCCCTACAATGAGCAGTTCTTC. It yields the protein CASSPYNEQFF. The chain uses TRBV18 and TRBJ2-1; D not resolved. V lost 6 bases to trimming and J lost 2 bases, with 2 bases between them. Germline loops: CDR1 KGHSH, CDR2 LQKENI. The CDR3 totals 11 residues.

V is TRBV19 and J is TRBJ2-1; unclear D gene. The CDR3 length is 11 residues. Trimming stripped 5 bases from V and 4 bases from J, with 3 bases between. Looked up from germline, CDR1 is LNHDA and CDR2 is SQIVND (reference sequence). The CDR3 DNA follows: TGTGCCAGTAGTGCATACAATGAGCAGTTCTTC. This sequence encodes CASSAYNEQFF.

The chain couples TRBV7-9 to TRBJ1-1; D uncertain. The germline V gene has CDR1 SEHNR and CDR2 FQNEAQ (reference sequence). V was trimmed by 6 bases and J by 8 bases, leaving 16 bases between them. CDR3 length: 13 amino acids. The CDR3 sequence: CASRSKKGTEAFF. CDR3 nucleotides: TGTGCCAGCAGATCTAAGAAGGGCACCGAAGCTTTCTTT.

V is TRBV12-5 and J is TRBJ1-1; weak D call: TRBD1 (6 bases). V was pared by 5 bases and J by 0 bases, with 10 bases between. This CDR3 has 14 amino acids. CDR1 LGHNT and CDR2 FRNRAP come from the germline V gene. The CDR3 DNA reads TGTGCTAGTGGTCCAGGGGATTTGAACACTGAAGCTTTCTTT. It yields the protein CASGPGDLNTEAFF. The entire variable domain, with the rest obtained from reference TRBV12-5 and TRBJ1-1, is as follows: DARVTQTPRHKVTEMGQEVTMRCQPILGHNTVFWYRQTMMQGLELLAYFRNRAPLDDSGMPKDRFSAEMPDATLATLKIQPSEPRDSAVYFCASGPGDLNTEAFFGQGTRLTVV.

The chain recombines TRBV7-2 with TRBJ2-2; a weak D match, TRBD2 (6 bases). The V and J ends lost 1 base and 6 bases respectively, with 18 bases between them. Germline V lookup: CDR1 SGHTA, CDR2 FQGNSA. The CDR3 extends over 17 amino acids. The CDR3 sequence: CASSLVRGGVQAGELFF. The CDR3 nucleotides read TGTGCCAGCAGCTTAGTAAGAGGCGGGGTCCAGGCCGGGGAGCTGTTTTTT.

In this sample, this clone is medium-sized. The rearrangement links TRBV6-5 to TRBJ1-5; maybe TRBD1 (5 bases). V gave up 6 bases and J gave up 6 bases, with 15 bases separating them. Germline V gene lookup returns CDR1 MNHEY and CDR2 SVGAGI. The CDR3 has 14 residues. Here the CDR3 DNA reads TGTGCCAGCAGGGGGGGTCAGGGAGGTCAGCCCCAGCATTTT. Residues: CASRGGQGGQPQHF.

The rearrangement uses TRBV19 and TRBJ2-3; D remains ambiguous. The germline gives CDR1 LNHDA, CDR2 SQIVND (reference sequence). The V end was cut by 4 bases, the J end by 0 bases, with 8 bases between. The CDR3 consists of 14 residues. The CDR3 loop is CASSTSHSTDTQYF. CDR3 bases: TGTGCCAGTAGTACTTCACATAGCACAGATACGCAGTATTTT.

The chain uses TRBV14 and TRBJ1-4; D possibly corresponds to TRBD1 (5 bases). CDR1 is SGHDN, CDR2 FVKESK, per germline. V lost 3 bases, J lost 6 bases, and 14 bases lay in between. CDR3 length equals 15 residues. The CDR3 region is CASSQPGTADEKLFF. The CDR3 DNA reads TGTGCCAGCAGCCAGCCCGGGACCGCGGATGAAAAACTGTTTTTT.

The chain has TRBV9 and TRBJ2-2; unclear D gene. CDR1 is SGDLS, CDR2 YYNGEE, per germline. Trimming took 4 bases from V and 1 from J, leaving 8 bases between them. The CDR3 is 14 residues long. The CDR3 spells CASSNDGNTGELFF. DNA of the CDR3: TGTGCCAGCAGCAACGACGGGAACACCGGGGAGCTGTTTTTT.

This clone has only a few counts. V and J are TRBV9 and TRBJ2-3; D is uncertain. V was clipped by 0 bases and J by 3 bases, with 11 bases between them. Germline V gene data show CDR1 as SGDLS and CDR2 as YYNGEE. The CDR3 runs to 15 residues. The DNA of the CDR3 is TGTGCCAGCAGCGTAGCAGCCCCCACGACAGATACGCAGTATTTT. This codes for CASSVAAPTTDTQYF.

The chain joins TRBV19 to TRBJ1-3; unclear D gene. Germline CDR1 and CDR2: LNHDA and SQIVND (reference sequence). The CDR3 extends over 15 amino acids. V was trimmed by 3 bases and J by 0 bases, leaving 9 bases between them. The CDR3 DNA sequence: TGTGCCAGTAGTATCGCGAGTCACTCTGGAAACACCATATATTTT. Its protein product is CASSIASHSGNTIYF.

The rearrangement joins TRBV10-2 to TRBJ2-1, with 9 bases aligning to TRBD1. The CDR3 runs 13 residues. V gave up 6 bases and J gave up 4 bases; unmatched junction bases: 1. In germline, CDR1 is WSHSY, CDR2 SAAADI. CDR3 DNA: TGCGCCAGCAGACAGGGGGCTTACAATGAGCAGTTCTTC. Translated, it gives CASRQGAYNEQFF.

The chain is built from TRBV4-2 and TRBJ2-5; D not certain. The CDR3 is 15 residues long. Trimming left V 0 bases short and J 2 bases short, with 10 bases between. The germline V gene has CDR1 LGHNA and CDR2 YNFKEQ. CDR3 amino acids: CASSQDPGYQETQYF. The DNA of the CDR3 is TGTGCCAGCAGCCAAGATCCCGGCTATCAAGAGACCCAGTACTTC.

This chain links TRBV28 with TRBJ2-7; D perhaps matches TRBD1 (6 bases). The V end lost 1 base, the J end lost 6 bases, and 19 bases lay between the germline ends. CDR1 is MDHEN, CDR2 SYDVKM, per germline. The CDR3 sequence is 16 residues long. The CDR3 DNA reads as TGTGCCAGCAGTTTATTCCCGACAGGCAGGGCATCCGAGCAGTACTTC. This codes for CASSLFPTGRASEQYF. The variable domain in full, with the rest retrieved from reference TRBV28 and TRBJ2-7, is DVKVTQSSRYLVKRTGEKVFLECVQDMDHENMFWYRQDPGLGLRLIYFSYDVKMKEKGDIPEGYSVSREKKERFSLILESASTNQTSMYLCASSLFPTGRASEQYFGPGTRLTVT.

The CDR3 spells CASSALLYGELFF. The DNA of the CDR3 is TGTGCCAGCAGCGCTTTGTTATATGGGGAGCTGTTTTTT. J is TRBJ2-2 and V is TRBV9; no firm D call. The CDR3 is 13 residues long. The germline V gene has CDR1 SGDLS and CDR2 YYNGEE. The germline V and J ends were trimmed by 3 bases and 8 bases, with 11 bases remaining between them.

The rearrangement uses TRBV7-2 and TRBJ2-7; TRBD1 might be the D (5 bases). The V end was cut by 2 bases, the J end by 0 bases, with 11 bases between. The CDR3 runs to 15 residues. Per germline, CDR1 SGHTA and CDR2 FQGNSA. The CDR3 nucleotides read TGTGCCAGCAGCTTACGGAACAGGATCTCCTACGAGCAGTACTTC. Encoded protein: CASSLRNRISYEQYF.

The gene calls are TRBV4-3 and TRBJ2-1; TRBD1 matches at 8 bases. Trimming took 0 bases from V and 4 from J; bases not matched to a gene: 8. This CDR3 has 17 residues. Germline CDR1 and CDR2: LGHNA and YSLEER. The CDR3 sequence: CASSQDRRDRTYNEQFF. In DNA, the CDR3 is TGCGCCAGCAGCCAAGATCGTCGGGACAGGACTTACAATGAGCAGTTCTTC.